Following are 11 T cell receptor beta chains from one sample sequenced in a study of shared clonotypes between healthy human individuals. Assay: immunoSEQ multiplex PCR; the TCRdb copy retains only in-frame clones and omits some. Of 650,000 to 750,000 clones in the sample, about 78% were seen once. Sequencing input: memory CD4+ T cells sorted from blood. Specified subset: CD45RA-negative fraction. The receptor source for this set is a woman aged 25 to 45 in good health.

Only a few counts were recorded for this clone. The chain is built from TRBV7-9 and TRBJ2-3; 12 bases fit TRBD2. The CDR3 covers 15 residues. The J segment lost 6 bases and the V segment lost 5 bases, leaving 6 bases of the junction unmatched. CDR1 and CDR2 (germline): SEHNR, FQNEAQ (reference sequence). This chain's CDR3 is CASSTGLAGTDTQYF. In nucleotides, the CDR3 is TGTGCCAGCAGCACCGGACTAGCGGGAACGGATACGCAGTATTTT.

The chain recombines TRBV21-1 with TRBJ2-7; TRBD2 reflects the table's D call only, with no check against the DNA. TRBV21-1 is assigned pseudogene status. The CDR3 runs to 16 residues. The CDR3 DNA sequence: TGTGCCAGCAGCACCAGAACTAGCGGGAGAGAGTACGAGCAGTACTTC. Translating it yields CASSTRTSGREYEQYF.

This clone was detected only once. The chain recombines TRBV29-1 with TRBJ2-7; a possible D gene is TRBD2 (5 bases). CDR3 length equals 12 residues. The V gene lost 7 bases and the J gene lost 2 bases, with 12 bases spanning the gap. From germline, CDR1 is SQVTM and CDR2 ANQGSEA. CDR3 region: CSAGRDTYEQYF. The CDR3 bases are TGCAGCGCTGGGAGAGACACCTACGAGCAGTACTTC.

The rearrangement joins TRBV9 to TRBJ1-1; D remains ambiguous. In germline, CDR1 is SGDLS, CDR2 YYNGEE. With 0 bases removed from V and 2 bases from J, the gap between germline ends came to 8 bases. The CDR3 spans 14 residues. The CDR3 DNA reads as TGTGCCAGCAGCGTAGGTGACAAAAACACTGAAGCTTTCTTT. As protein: CASSVGDKNTEAFF.

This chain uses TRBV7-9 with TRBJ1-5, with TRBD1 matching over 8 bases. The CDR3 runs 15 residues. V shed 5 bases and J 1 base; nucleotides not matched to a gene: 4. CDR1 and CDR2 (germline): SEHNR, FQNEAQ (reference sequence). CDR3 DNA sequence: TGTGCCAGCAGCGCTACAGGGGGAAGCAATCAGCCCCAGCATTTT. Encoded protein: CASSATGGSNQPQHF.

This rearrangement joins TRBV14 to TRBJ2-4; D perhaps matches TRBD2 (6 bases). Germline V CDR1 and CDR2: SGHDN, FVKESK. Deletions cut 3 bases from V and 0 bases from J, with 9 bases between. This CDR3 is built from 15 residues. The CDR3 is CASSQGRGAKNIQYF. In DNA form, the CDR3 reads TGTGCCAGCAGCCAGGGGCGGGGAGCCAAAAACATTCAGTACTTC.

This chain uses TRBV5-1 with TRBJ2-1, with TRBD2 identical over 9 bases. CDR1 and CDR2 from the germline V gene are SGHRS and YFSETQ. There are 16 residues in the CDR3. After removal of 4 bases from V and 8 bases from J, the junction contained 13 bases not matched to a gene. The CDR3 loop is CASSPGSSGSRDEQFF. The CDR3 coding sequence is TGCGCCAGCAGCCCGGGTAGTAGCGGGAGTCGCGATGAGCAGTTCTTC.

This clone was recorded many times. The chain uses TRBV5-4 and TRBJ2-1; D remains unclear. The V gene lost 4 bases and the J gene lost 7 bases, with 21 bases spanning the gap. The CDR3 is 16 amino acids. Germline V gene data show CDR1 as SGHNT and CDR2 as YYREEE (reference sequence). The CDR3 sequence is CASSHLGLGIGNEQFF. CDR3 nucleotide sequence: TGTGCCAGCAGCCACCTCGGGTTAGGTATTGGGAATGAGCAGTTCTTC.

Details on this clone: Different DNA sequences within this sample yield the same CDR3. The CDR3 nucleotides read TGTGCCAGCAGCTTGTTGGGGGTGAACACTGAAGCTTTCTTT. As protein: CASSLLGVNTEAFF. The chain has TRBV5-6 and TRBJ1-1, with D possibly matching TRBD1 (5 bases). The germline gives CDR1 SGHDT, CDR2 YYEEEE. Trimming stripped 1 base from V and 0 bases from J, with 7 bases between. The CDR3 extends over 14 amino acids.

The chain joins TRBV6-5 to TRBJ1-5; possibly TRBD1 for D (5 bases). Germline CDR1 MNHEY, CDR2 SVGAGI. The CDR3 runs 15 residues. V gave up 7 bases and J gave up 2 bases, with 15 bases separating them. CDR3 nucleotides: TGTGCCAGCAAAGCCCAGGGAATCGGCAATCAGCCCCAGCATTTT. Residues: CASKAQGIGNQPQHF.

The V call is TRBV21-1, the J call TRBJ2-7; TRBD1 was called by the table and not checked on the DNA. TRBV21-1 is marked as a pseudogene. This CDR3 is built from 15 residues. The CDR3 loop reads CASSSRCPDSYEQYF. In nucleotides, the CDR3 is TGTGCCAGCAGCTCCCGCTGTCCAGACTCCTACGAGCAGTACTTC.